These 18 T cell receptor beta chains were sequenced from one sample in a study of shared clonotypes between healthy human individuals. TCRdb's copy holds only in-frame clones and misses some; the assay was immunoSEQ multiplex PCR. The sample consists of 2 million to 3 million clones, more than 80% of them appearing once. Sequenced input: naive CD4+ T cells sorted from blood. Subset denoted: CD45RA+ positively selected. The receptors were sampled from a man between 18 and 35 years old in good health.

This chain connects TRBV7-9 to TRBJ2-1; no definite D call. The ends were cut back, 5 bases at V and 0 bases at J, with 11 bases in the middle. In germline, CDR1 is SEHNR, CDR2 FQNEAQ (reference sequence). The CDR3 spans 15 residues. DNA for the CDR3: TGTGCCAGCAGCCGGACCGTTAGCTCCTACAATGAGCAGTTCTTC. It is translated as CASSRTVSSYNEQFF.

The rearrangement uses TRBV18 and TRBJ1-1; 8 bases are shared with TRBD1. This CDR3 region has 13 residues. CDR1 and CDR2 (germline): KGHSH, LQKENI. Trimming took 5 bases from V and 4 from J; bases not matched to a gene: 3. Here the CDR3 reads CASSSGQGTEAFF. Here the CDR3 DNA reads TGTGCCAGCTCATCCGGACAGGGCACTGAAGCTTTCTTT.

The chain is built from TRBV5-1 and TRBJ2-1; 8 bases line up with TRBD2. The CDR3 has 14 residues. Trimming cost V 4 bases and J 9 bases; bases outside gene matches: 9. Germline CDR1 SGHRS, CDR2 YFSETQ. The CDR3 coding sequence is TGCGCCAGCAGCCCCGGCTCCCGGGAGGGTGAGCAGTTCTTC. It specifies CASSPGSREGEQFF.

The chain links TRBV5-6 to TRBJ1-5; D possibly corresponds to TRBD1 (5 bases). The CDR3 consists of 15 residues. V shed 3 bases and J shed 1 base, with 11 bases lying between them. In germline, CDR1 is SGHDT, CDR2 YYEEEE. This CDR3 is CASSSYSGSNQPQHF. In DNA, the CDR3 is TGTGCCAGCAGCTCATATTCAGGGAGCAATCAGCCCCAGCATTTT.

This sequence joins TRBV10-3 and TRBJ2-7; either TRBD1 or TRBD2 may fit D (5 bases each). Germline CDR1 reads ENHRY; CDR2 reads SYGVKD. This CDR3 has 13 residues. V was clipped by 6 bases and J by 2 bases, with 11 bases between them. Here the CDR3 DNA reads TGTGCCATCAGAGGGACGGACCCCTACGAGCAGTACTTC. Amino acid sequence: CAIRGTDPYEQYF.

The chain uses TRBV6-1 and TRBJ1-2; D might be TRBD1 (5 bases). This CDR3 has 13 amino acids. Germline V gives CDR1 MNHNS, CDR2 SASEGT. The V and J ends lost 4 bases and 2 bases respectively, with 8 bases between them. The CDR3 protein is CASSGGGNYGYTF. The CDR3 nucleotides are TGTGCCAGCAGTGGTGGGGGAAACTATGGCTACACCTTC.

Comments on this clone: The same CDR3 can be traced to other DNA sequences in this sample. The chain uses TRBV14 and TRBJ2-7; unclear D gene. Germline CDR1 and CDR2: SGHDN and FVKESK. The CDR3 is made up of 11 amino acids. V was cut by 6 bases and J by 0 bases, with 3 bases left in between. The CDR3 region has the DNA TGTGCCAGCAGTCTCTCCTACGAGCAGTACTTC. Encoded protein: CASSLSYEQYF.

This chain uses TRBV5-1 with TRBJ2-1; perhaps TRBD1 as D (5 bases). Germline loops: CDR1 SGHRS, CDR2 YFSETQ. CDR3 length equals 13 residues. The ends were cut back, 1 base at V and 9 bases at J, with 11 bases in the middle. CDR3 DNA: TGCGCCAGCAGCTTGTCCGGACAAGGTGAGCAGTTCTTC. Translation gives CASSLSGQGEQFF.

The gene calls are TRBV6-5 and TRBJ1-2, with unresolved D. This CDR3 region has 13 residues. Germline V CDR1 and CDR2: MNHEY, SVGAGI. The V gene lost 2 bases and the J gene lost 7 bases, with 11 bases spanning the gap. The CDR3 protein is CASSYGQAGGYTF. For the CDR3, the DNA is TGTGCCAGCAGTTACGGCCAAGCCGGTGGCTACACCTTC.

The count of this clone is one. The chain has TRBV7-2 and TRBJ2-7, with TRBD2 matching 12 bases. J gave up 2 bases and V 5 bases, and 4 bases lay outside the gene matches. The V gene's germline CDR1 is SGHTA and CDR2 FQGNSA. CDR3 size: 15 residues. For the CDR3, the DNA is TGTGCCAGCAGCCAGACTAGCGGGAGTCCCTACGAGCAGTACTTC. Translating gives CASSQTSGSPYEQYF. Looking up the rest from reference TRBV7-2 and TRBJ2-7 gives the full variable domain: GAGVSQSPSNKVTEKGKDVELRCDPISGHTALYWYRQSLGQGLEFLIYFQGNSAPDKSGLPSDRFSAERTGGSVSTLTIQRTQQEDSAVYLCASSQTSGSPYEQYFGPGTRLTVT.

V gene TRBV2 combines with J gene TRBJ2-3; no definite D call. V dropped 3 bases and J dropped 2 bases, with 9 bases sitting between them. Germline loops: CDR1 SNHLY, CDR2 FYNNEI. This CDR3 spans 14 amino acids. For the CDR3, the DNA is TGTGCCAGCAGTGATGTGCTAGACACAGATACGCAGTATTTT. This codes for CASSDVLDTDTQYF.

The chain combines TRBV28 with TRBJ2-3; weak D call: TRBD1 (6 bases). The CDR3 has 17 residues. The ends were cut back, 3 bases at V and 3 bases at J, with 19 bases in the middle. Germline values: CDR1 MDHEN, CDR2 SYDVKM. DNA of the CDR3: TGTGCCAGCAGTTTCCGACAGGAGATTTTGGGTACAGATACGCAGTATTTT. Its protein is CASSFRQEILGTDTQYF.

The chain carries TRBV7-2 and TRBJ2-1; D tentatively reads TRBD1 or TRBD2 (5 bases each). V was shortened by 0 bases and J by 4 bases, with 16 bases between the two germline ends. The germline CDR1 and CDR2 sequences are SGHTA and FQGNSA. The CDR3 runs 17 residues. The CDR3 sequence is CASSLAGTVFLYNEQFF. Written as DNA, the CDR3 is TGTGCCAGCAGCTTAGCTGGGACGGTGTTCCTTTACAATGAGCAGTTCTTC.

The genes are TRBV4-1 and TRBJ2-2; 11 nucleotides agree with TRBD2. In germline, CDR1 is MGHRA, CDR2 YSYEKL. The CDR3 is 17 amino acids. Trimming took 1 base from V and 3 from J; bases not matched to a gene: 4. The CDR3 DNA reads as TGCGCCAGCAGCCAAGCTACTAGCGGGAGCTACACCGGGGAGCTGTTTTTT. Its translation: CASSQATSGSYTGELFF.

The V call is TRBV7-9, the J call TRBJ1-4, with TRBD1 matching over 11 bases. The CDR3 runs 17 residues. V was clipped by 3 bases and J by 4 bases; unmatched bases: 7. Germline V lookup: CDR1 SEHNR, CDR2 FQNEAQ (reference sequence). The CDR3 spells CASSFWTGGSYNEKLFF. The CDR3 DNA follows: TGTGCCAGCAGCTTTTGGACAGGGGGCTCCTATAATGAAAAACTGTTTTTT.

The CDR3 here is CAWNGGVSGNTIYF. The CDR3 nucleotides are TGTGCCTGGAATGGGGGGGTCTCTGGAAACACCATATATTTT. This chain uses TRBV30 with TRBJ1-3, with a possible D match to TRBD1 (5 bases). This CDR3 region has 14 residues. Germline values: CDR1 GTSNPN, CDR2 SVGIG (reference sequence). V was pared by 4 bases and J by 0 bases, with 10 bases between.

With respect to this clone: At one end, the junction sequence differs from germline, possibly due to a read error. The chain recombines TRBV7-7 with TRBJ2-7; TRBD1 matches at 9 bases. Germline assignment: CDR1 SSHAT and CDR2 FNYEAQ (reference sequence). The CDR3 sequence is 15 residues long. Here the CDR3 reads CASSPRTGDHYEQYF. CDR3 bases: TGTGCTAGCAGCCCGAGGACAGGGGACCACTACGAGCAGTACTTC.

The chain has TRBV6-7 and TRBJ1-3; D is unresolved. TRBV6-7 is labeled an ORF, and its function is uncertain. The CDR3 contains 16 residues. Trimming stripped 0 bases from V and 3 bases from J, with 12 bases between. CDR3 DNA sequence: TGTGCCAGCAGTTACTCGAGCACTGGGCTTGGAAACACCATATATTTT. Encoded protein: CASSYSSTGLGNTIYF.